This T cell receptor (beta chain) was captured by sequencing in a study of blood T cell repertoires in COVID-19. Turning to the study itself: Samples taken during acute and convalescent COVID-19 were collected in the United States, Italy and Spain. PBMCs, B-cell-depleted T cells, or T cells provided the cDNA or gDNA that made up the material.

Germline CDR1 MNHNY, CDR2 SVGAGI (reference sequence). CDR3 size: 14 residues. V lost 7 bases and J lost 4, with 14 bases in between. Original methodology: Amplification with reference gene primers provided the estimates of nucleated cell counts. The assay was immunoSEQ multiplex PCR, and TCRdb's table has in-frame clones only and misses some. That table furnishes V, J and clone size, whereas the DNA furnished D and trimming. The sample yields some 250,000 clones, roughly 87% seen once. Sequencing used peripheral blood. This clonotype was obtained from a woman aged 30 to 39 with acute or convalescent COVID-19. The chain links TRBV6-6 to TRBJ1-3; a possible D gene is TRBD1 (6 bases). The DNA of the CDR3 is TGTGCCAGCACCCTACCGGGACAAGGAAACACCATATATTTT. Translating it yields CASTLPGQGNTIYF.